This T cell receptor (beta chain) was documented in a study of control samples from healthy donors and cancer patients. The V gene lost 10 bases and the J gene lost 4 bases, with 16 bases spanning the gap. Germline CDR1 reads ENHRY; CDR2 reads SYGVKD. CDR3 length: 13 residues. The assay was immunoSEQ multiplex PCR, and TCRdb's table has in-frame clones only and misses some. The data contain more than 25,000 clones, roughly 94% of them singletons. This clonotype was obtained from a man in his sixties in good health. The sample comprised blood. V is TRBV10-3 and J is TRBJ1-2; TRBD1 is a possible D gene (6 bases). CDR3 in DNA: TGTGCCACCTGGGACATCATCCTCTATGGCTACACCTTC. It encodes CATWDIILYGYTF.